This T cell receptor beta chain appears in the sequencing data of a study of CD8+ T cells in alopecia areata. The overall study: Affected scalp percentage determined the severity score of treated patients. Findings of the study overall: Affected scalp, especially in alopecia totalis/universalis, had a higher clonality than normal scalp did.

Treatment here: oral pan-JAK inhibitor, 5-10 mg twice daily. As regards this clone: The target antigen is unknown.

RNA, once extracted, was reverse transcribed into cDNA for use as the sequencing template. Generated by immunoSEQ multiplex PCR, the TCRdb table keeps only in-frame clones and is missing some. The sample has about 200,000 clones; over 60% are singletons. The CDR3 length is 14 residues. Germline CDR1 LNHDA, CDR2 SQIVND (reference sequence). Trimming cost V 5 bases and J 4 bases; bases outside gene matches: 2. The chain is built from TRBV19 and TRBJ2-1; 10 nucleotides line up with TRBD2. This material consisted of CD4+ T cells sorted from blood, taken at week 4, from a patient treated with tofacitinib. The origin of this receptor is a human donor with alopecia areata. CDR3 DNA sequence: TGTGCCAGTAGTCAGCGGGGGGGGTACAATGAGCAGTTCTTC. Encoded protein: CASSQRGGYNEQFF. Drawing the rest from reference TRBV19 and TRBJ2-1, the complete variable domain is DGGITQSPKYLFRKEGQNVTLSCEQNLNHDAMYWYRQDPGQGLRLIYYSQIVNDFQKGDIAEGYSVSREKKESFPLTVTSAQKNPTAFYLCASSQRGGYNEQFFGPGTRLTVL.